Presented here are 29 T cell receptor beta chains from one specimen sequenced in a study of cytomegalovirus exposure and HLA in healthy donors. In the PCR, 60 Vbeta and 13 Jbeta primers were used. Sequenced by immunoSEQ multiplex PCR; TCRdb stores in-frame clones only, minus some. The sample yields 100,000 to 150,000 clones, less than 80% seen once. Sequenced material: PBMCs. The receptor set was obtained from a man younger than 40 in good health and CMV-seronegative.

The chain is built from TRBV4-1 and TRBJ1-2; TRBD1 aligns across 9 bases. Germline V gives CDR1 MGHRA, CDR2 YSYEKL. CDR3 length: 14 residues. V gave up 1 base and J gave up 3 bases; unmatched junction bases: 0. The CDR3 coding sequence is TGCGCCAGCAGCCAAGGGACAGGGGACTATGGCTACACCTTC. Protein: CASSQGTGDYGYTF.

Regarding this clone: One end of the junction fails to match germline, which may point to a read error. The J gene is TRBJ2-4, the V gene TRBV7-9, with TRBD1 identical over 7 bases. Germline V gene lookup returns CDR1 SEHNR and CDR2 FQNEAQ (reference sequence). This CDR3 is 13 amino acids long. The CDR3 protein is CSSSLGDSWIQYF. CDR3 DNA: TGTTCCAGCAGCTTAGGGGACAGTTGGATTCAGTACTTC.

The chain joins TRBV4-1 to TRBJ2-7; possibly TRBD2 for D (6 bases). V lost 1 base and J 4 bases, leaving 14 bases between the germline ends. The CDR3 consists of 15 residues. Per the germline V gene, CDR1 is MGHRA and CDR2 is YSYEKL. This chain's CDR3 is CASSQVGLFAYEQYF. For the CDR3, the DNA is TGCGCCAGCAGCCAAGTCGGACTATTTGCGTACGAGCAGTACTTC.

V is TRBV4-1 and J is TRBJ2-7, with TRBD2 matching over 13 bases. CDR1 MGHRA and CDR2 YSYEKL come from the germline V gene. Unmatched junction bases numbered 7, after V lost 2 bases and J lost 0 bases. The CDR3 contains 18 residues. CDR3 sequence reads: CASSQPRGTSGDSYEQYF. The CDR3 DNA reads TGCGCCAGCAGCCAACCGAGAGGGACTAGCGGGGACTCCTACGAGCAGTACTTC.

The rearrangement links TRBV5-6 to TRBJ2-7, with D possibly matching TRBD2 (5 bases). This CDR3 is 11 amino acids long. Deletions cut 3 bases from V and 9 bases from J, with 10 bases between. CDR1 is SGHDT and CDR2 is YYEEEE in the germline V gene. The CDR3 here is CASSSGRRQYF. CDR3 nucleotide sequence: TGTGCCAGCAGCTCGGGAAGGAGGCAGTACTTC.

The chain has TRBV7-2 and TRBJ2-1, with 7 bases aligning to TRBD2. The junction had 8 bases not matched to a gene; V was cut back by 1 base and J by 8 bases. Germline V gene sequence: CDR1 SGHTA, CDR2 FQGNSA. The CDR3 extends over 15 amino acids. DNA for the CDR3: TGTGCCAGCAGCTTAGTTGGGGGGGGTATTTATGAGCAGTTCTTC. Amino acid sequence: CASSLVGGGIYEQFF.

The chain employs TRBV6-5 and TRBJ2-2; D gene unclear. Germline lookup yields CDR1 MNHEY and CDR2 SVGAGI. Trimming took off 5 bases at V and 4 bases at J, with 14 bases between the two ends. The CDR3 is made up of 15 amino acids. CDR3 sequence (DNA): TGTGCCAGCAGTCCTCGAAACCCTAGCACCGGGGAGCTGTTTTTT. It yields the protein CASSPRNPSTGELFF.

This clone has a single count. The chain couples TRBV2 to TRBJ2-2; 8 bases are shared with TRBD1. V shed 2 bases, J shed 4 bases, and the junction held 12 bases outside the gene matches. CDR1 SNHLY and CDR2 FYNNEI come from the germline V gene. The CDR3 runs to 18 residues. The chain's CDR3 is CASSELRGQGGITGELFF. CDR3 bases: TGTGCCAGCAGTGAATTGCGCGGACAGGGCGGTATCACCGGGGAGCTGTTTTTT.

The chain carries TRBV2 and TRBJ2-7; D is undetermined. The CDR3 has 16 amino acids. With 5 bases removed from V and 4 bases from J, the gap between germline ends came to 21 bases. CDR1 is SNHLY, CDR2 FYNNEI, per germline. The CDR3 coding sequence is TGTGCCAGCAGTTTTTTCAAGCAGAAGGCGGCATACGAGCAGTACTTC. Translated, it gives CASSFFKQKAAYEQYF.

CDR3: CASSLARASGGWDEQFF. In DNA, the CDR3 is TGCGCCAGCAGCTTGGCGAGGGCTAGCGGTGGGTGGGATGAGCAGTTCTTC. The gene calls are TRBV5-1 and TRBJ2-1, with TRBD2 identical over 7 bases. CDR1 is SGHRS, CDR2 YFSETQ, per germline. The CDR3 sequence is 17 residues long. Losses at the gene ends were 0 bases for V and 8 bases for J; bases not matched to a gene: 14.

The chain has TRBV10-3 and TRBJ2-1; 10 bases map to TRBD2. The CDR3 is 15 residues long. Germline loops: CDR1 ENHRY, CDR2 SYGVKD. Trimming at V came to 7 bases and at J to 8 bases, leaving 11 bases not matched to a gene. The CDR3 spells CAITRGAGGKDEQFF. The CDR3 DNA is TGTGCCATCACTCGGGGAGCGGGGGGGAAGGATGAGCAGTTCTTC.

The V gene is TRBV27, the J gene TRBJ1-5, with D possibly TRBD1 on 5 matching bases. The CDR3 has 14 residues. CDR1 is MNHEY, CDR2 SMNVEV, per germline (reference sequence). Trimming took 5 bases from V and 7 from J, leaving 15 bases between them. The chain's CDR3 is CASSPSGWGQPQHF. The CDR3 DNA reads as TGTGCCAGCAGTCCATCAGGTTGGGGCCAGCCCCAGCATTTT.

Concerning this clone itself: At one boundary the junction diverges from the germline segment, which might be a read error. The J gene is TRBJ2-6, the V gene TRBV7-9, with D unclear. This CDR3 is built from 15 residues. The germline V gene has CDR1 SEHNR and CDR2 FQNEAQ (reference sequence). The DNA for the CDR3 is TGTTCCAGCAGCCCAAATTTCTCTGGGGCCAACGTCCTGACTTTC. It yields the protein CSSSPNFSGANVLTF.

The chain joins TRBV4-2 to TRBJ2-5; the D gene is possibly TRBD1 (8 bases). V dropped 0 bases and J dropped 11 bases, with 16 bases sitting between them. The CDR3 is made up of 14 amino acids. CDR1 is LGHNA and CDR2 is YNFKEQ in the germline V gene. CDR3 DNA: TGTGCCAGCAGCCAAGAAGCCAGGGGGCGGGAGCAGTACTTC. It encodes CASSQEARGREQYF.

This chain joins TRBV6-5 and TRBJ1-4, with 9 bases lining up with TRBD1. J lost 2 bases, V lost 5 bases, and 3 bases had no gene match. There are 15 residues in the CDR3. Germline V gene data show CDR1 as MNHEY and CDR2 as SVGAGI. The CDR3 sequence: CASSRGQGTNEKLFF. CDR3 DNA sequence: TGTGCCAGCAGTCGAGGACAGGGGACTAATGAAAAACTGTTTTTT.

CDR3 sequence (DNA): TGTGCCAGCAGTTACCCAGGCCGAGAGACCCAGTACTTC. As protein: CASSYPGRETQYF. The chain links TRBV6-5 to TRBJ2-5, with D uncertain. The CDR3 totals 13 residues. The V end was cut by 2 bases, the J end by 4 bases, with 8 bases between. Germline V gives CDR1 MNHEY, CDR2 SVGAGI.

The V gene is TRBV30, the J gene TRBJ1-1; D is perhaps TRBD1 (5 bases). CDR3 size: 13 residues. The V and J ends lost 5 bases and 4 bases respectively, with 14 bases between them. From germline, CDR1 is GTSNPN and CDR2 SVGIG (reference sequence). The CDR3 DNA is TGTGCCTGGGCCTCTGGGGGAGGCACTGAAGCTTTCTTT. Translated, it gives CAWASGGGTEAFF.

The gene calls are TRBV16 and TRBJ1-2; TRBD1 is a possible D gene (5 bases). The CDR3 spans 16 residues. Trimming stripped 0 bases from V and 2 bases from J, with 13 bases between. Germline V CDR1 and CDR2: KGHSY, FQNENV. The CDR3 DNA follows: TGTGCCAGCAGCCAATCAATTGCAGGGCTAAACTATGGCTACACCTTC. As protein: CASSQSIAGLNYGYTF.

The V gene is TRBV6-4, the J gene TRBJ1-5, with TRBD1 as a possible D gene (6 bases). CDR3 size: 16 residues. The V and J ends lost 6 bases and 7 bases respectively, with 22 bases between them. CDR1 is MRHNA and CDR2 is SNTAGT in the germline V gene. The DNA for the CDR3 is TGTGCCAGCAGCCCGGAGGGGGGGCGCGTGATCCAGCCCCAGCATTTT. Protein sequence: CASSPEGGRVIQPQHF.

This clone showed up just a few times. The junction does not match germline at one end; this may be a read error. The chain uses TRBV7-9 and TRBJ2-3; D is ambiguous. There are 13 residues in the CDR3. Germline-derived CDR1 and CDR2 are SEHNR and FQNEAQ (reference sequence). The CDR3 DNA is TGCGCCAGCAGCCTCCTTGGCTCAGATACGCAGTATTTT. Encoded protein: CASSLLGSDTQYF.

This clone was counted a single time. The V gene is TRBV6-6, the J gene TRBJ1-1; 8 bases fit TRBD1. The CDR3 is 14 residues long. V dropped 6 bases and J dropped 2; count of bases not matched to a gene: 5. In germline, CDR1 is MNHNY, CDR2 SVGAGI (reference sequence). CDR3: CASSIRGLNTEAFF. The CDR3 DNA is TGTGCCAGCAGCATCAGGGGGCTAAACACTGAAGCTTTCTTT.

The sample holds a few counts of this clone. The chain recombines TRBV7-8 with TRBJ2-2, with 11 nucleotides matching TRBD2. V shed 3 bases, J shed 6 bases, and the junction held 3 bases outside the gene matches. The CDR3 has 15 residues. CDR1 SGHVS and CDR2 FQNEAQ come from the germline V gene. CDR3 in amino acids: CASSFSGGASGELFF. In nucleotides, the CDR3 is TGTGCCAGCAGCTTTAGCGGGGGGGCGTCCGGGGAGCTGTTTTTT. Full variable domain (missing parts from reference TRBV7-8 and TRBJ2-2): GAGVSQSPRYKVAKRGQDVALRCDPISGHVSLFWYQQALGQGPEFLTYFQNEAQLDKSGLPSDRFFAERPEGSVSTLKIQRTQQEDSAVYLCASSFSGGASGELFFGEGSRLTVL.

The genes are TRBV28 and TRBJ1-2; D possibly corresponds to TRBD1 (5 bases). Germline CDR1 reads MDHEN; CDR2 reads SYDVKM. V gave up 5 bases and J gave up 4 bases, with 20 bases separating them. The CDR3 consists of 16 residues. In DNA form, the CDR3 reads TGTGCCAGCAGTCGCCCCGGAGGGACCTTGGGCTATGGCTACACCTTC. Its translation is CASSRPGGTLGYGYTF.

This chain connects TRBV5-1 to TRBJ2-3, with a weak D call TRBD1 (6 bases). The CDR3 is 16 amino acids. The V gene lost 2 bases and the J gene lost 5 bases, with 18 bases spanning the gap. From germline, CDR1 is SGHRS and CDR2 YFSETQ. CDR3 nucleotides: TGCGCCAGCAGCTTACAGGGTACAGGCACAGGAGATACGCAGTATTTT. It is translated as CASSLQGTGTGDTQYF.

The chain is built from TRBV5-6 and TRBJ1-2; 10 bases line up with TRBD1. Germline V CDR1 and CDR2: SGHDT, YYEEEE. With V trimmed by 0 bases and J by 3 bases, 5 bases remained unmatched. The CDR3 totals 16 residues. In nucleotides, the CDR3 is TGTGCCAGCAGCTTGGGGCAGACAGGGGGCGACTATGGCTACACCTTC. Translating it yields CASSLGQTGGDYGYTF.

Comment on this clone: At one end the junction does not follow the germline gene, possibly because of a read error. The chain carries TRBV9 and TRBJ2-1; perhaps TRBD2 as D (6 bases). Per the germline V gene, CDR1 is SGDLS and CDR2 is YYNGEE. This CDR3 is 15 amino acids long. Written as DNA, the CDR3 is TGTGCCAGCGGCGTATCCGGGAGAAGGGACAATGAGCAGTTCTTC. Protein: CASGVSGRRDNEQFF.

This clone was found once. The gene calls are TRBV11-1 and TRBJ2-1; TRBD2 agrees at 13 bases. The V segment lost 6 bases and the J segment 10 bases; nucleotides outside the gene matches: 9. The CDR3 is 15 amino acids. Looked up from germline, CDR1 is SGHAT and CDR2 is FQDESV (reference sequence). The CDR3 coding sequence is TGTGCCAGCAGTTCGGGACTAGCGGGGCCCCGGGAGCAGTTCTTC. It yields the protein CASSSGLAGPREQFF.

This clone has just a few counts. The rearrangement links TRBV10-3 to TRBJ1-1; 9 bases fit TRBD1. CDR1 and CDR2 (germline): ENHRY, SYGVKD. The CDR3 extends over 14 amino acids. Trimming took 9 bases from V and 2 from J; bases not matched to a gene: 7. Here the CDR3 reads CAIGTGSENTEAFF. In DNA form, the CDR3 reads TGTGCCATTGGGACAGGGTCCGAAAACACTGAAGCTTTCTTT.

The V gene is TRBV2, the J gene TRBJ2-3, with D maybe TRBD2 (5 bases). The V end lost 6 bases, the J end lost 4 bases, and 14 bases lay between the germline ends. CDR3 length: 14 amino acids. CDR1 and CDR2 from the germline V gene are SNHLY and FYNNEI. The CDR3 reads CASRTGIGPDTQYF. CDR3 in DNA: TGTGCCAGCAGAACCGGGATAGGGCCAGATACGCAGTATTTT.